The 10 T cell receptor beta chains in this list originate from one sample, sequenced in a study of T cell repertoires in cytomegalovirus infection. No cognate antigen is known for these TCRs. TCRdb reanalysed the reads using MiXCR and keeps one entry per CDR3 protein. The sample includes hundreds of thousands of distinct CDR3 sequences, about a third seen only once; the top ten take roughly 13%. Sequencing was performed on cultured CD8+ T cells from PBMCs, taken from culture after CMV antigen stimulation. The receptor set was obtained from a human donor in good health (CMV status not recorded). Some clones in this sample may be carry-over from other donors' samples.

The chain recombines TRBV6-6 with TRBJ2-7; perhaps TRBD1 as D (6 bases). Germline V gene lookup returns CDR1 MNHNY and CDR2 SVGAGI (reference sequence). This CDR3 region has 16 residues. Trimming cost V 6 bases and J 1 base, with 19 bases left between them. DNA of the CDR3: TGTGCCAGCAGCCTACCTGGGCAGGGGCGGTCCTACGAGCAGTACTTC. It yields the protein CASSLPGQGRSYEQYF.

Notes on this clonotype: The junction does not match germline at one end; this may be a read error. The V call is TRBV19, the J call TRBJ2-1, with TRBD2 matching over 9 bases. CDR3 size: 16 residues. Germline V gene lookup returns CDR1 LNHDA and CDR2 SQIVND (reference sequence). CDR3 region: CVSSIVGGGAHNEQFF. Here the CDR3 DNA reads TGTGTCAGTAGTATAGTTGGCGGGGGGGCTCACAATGAGCAGTTCTTC.

V and J are TRBV12-3 or TRBV12-4 and TRBJ2-7; the match to TRBD1 covers 8 bases. V was pared by 5 bases and J by 6 bases, with 6 bases of the junction left unmatched. The CDR3 runs to 13 residues. The CDR3 DNA is TGTGCCAGCAGTGGACAGGGCCCGAGCGAGCAGTACTTC. Encoded protein: CASSGQGPSEQYF.

A few counts support this clonotype. The chain couples TRBV7-3 to TRBJ2-1; no firm D call. The V gene's germline CDR1 is SGHTA and CDR2 FQGTGA. V was cut by 5 bases and J by 2 bases, with 13 bases left in between. CDR3 length equals 15 residues. The CDR3 region is CASSPDGGAYNEQFF. The CDR3 nucleotides read TGTGCCAGCAGCCCAGATGGCGGAGCCTACAATGAGCAGTTCTTC. Complete variable domain (other parts from reference TRBV7-3 and TRBJ2-1): GAGVSQTPSNKVTEKGKYVELRCDPISGHTALYWYRQSLGQGPEFLIYFQGTGAADDSGLPNDRFFAVRPEGSVSTLKIQRTERGDSAVYLCASSPDGGAYNEQFFGPGTRLTVL.

This clonotype was seen more than once but under ten times. The chain has TRBV14 and TRBJ2-7; no clear D. The CDR3 totals 12 residues. With 5 bases removed from V and 4 bases from J, the gap between germline ends came to 9 bases. CDR1 SGHDN and CDR2 FVKESK come from the germline V gene. The DNA for the CDR3 is TGTGCCAGCAGCTGGACCCGTTACGAGCAGTACTTC. Its translation: CASSWTRYEQYF. Full variable domain (remainder filled in from reference TRBV14 and TRBJ2-7): EAGVTQFPSHSVIEKGQTVTLRCDPISGHDNLYWYRRVMGKEIKFLLHFVKESKQDESGMPNNRFLAERTGGTYSTLKVQPAELEDSGVYFCASSWTRYEQYFGPGTRLTVT.

DNA for the CDR3: TGCGCCAGCAGCCAGTTGGGACAGGGTAATGAAGCTTTCTTT. This sequence encodes CASSQLGQGNEAFF. The chain has TRBV4-1 and TRBJ1-1; TRBD1 aligns across 9 bases. Germline CDR1 reads MGHRA; CDR2 reads YSYEKL. J gave up 7 bases and V 3 bases, and 6 bases lay outside the gene matches. The CDR3 totals 14 residues.

This clonotype was detected a few times. CDR3 residues: CASSGTGGGWGYTF. CDR3 nucleotides: TGTGCCAGCAGCGGGACAGGGGGCGGATGGGGCTACACCTTC. The rearrangement uses TRBV2 and TRBJ1-2; 12 bases map to TRBD1. V shed 6 bases and J 8 bases; nucleotides not matched to a gene: 7. CDR1 SNHLY and CDR2 FYNNEI come from the germline V gene. The CDR3 is 14 residues long.

This clonotype was observed a few times. The chain couples TRBV6-2 or TRBV6-3 to TRBJ2-1; TRBD1 aligns across 9 bases. With V trimmed by 6 bases and J by 10 bases, 19 bases remained unmatched. The CDR3 runs to 17 residues. Germline V lookup: CDR1 MNHEY, CDR2 SVGEGT. CDR3 sequence (DNA): TGTGCCAGCAGATCGAATGACAGGGGGGAGTCTCTGCGGGAGCAGTTCTTC. Amino acids: CASRSNDRGESLREQFF.

With respect to this clonotype: Its ends do not fully match the called genes, so a read error is possible. This rearrangement joins TRBV12-3 or TRBV12-4 to TRBJ1-6, with D perhaps TRBD1 (6 bases). CDR3 length: 15 amino acids. CDR3 nucleotide sequence: TGTGTCAGCAGCCCAGATGGGGGGCGTAATTCACCCCTCCACTTT. Residues: CVSSPDGGRNSPLHF.

This clonotype was found many times. The chain employs TRBV7-8 and TRBJ1-6, with D hard to call. Looked up from germline, CDR1 is SGHVS and CDR2 is FQNEAQ. The CDR3 spans 16 residues. The ends were cut back, 3 bases at V and 0 bases at J, with 9 bases in the middle. The CDR3 region is CASSFPDHSYNSPLHF. The DNA for the CDR3 is TGTGCCAGCAGCTTCCCGGATCACTCCTATAATTCACCCCTCCACTTT.